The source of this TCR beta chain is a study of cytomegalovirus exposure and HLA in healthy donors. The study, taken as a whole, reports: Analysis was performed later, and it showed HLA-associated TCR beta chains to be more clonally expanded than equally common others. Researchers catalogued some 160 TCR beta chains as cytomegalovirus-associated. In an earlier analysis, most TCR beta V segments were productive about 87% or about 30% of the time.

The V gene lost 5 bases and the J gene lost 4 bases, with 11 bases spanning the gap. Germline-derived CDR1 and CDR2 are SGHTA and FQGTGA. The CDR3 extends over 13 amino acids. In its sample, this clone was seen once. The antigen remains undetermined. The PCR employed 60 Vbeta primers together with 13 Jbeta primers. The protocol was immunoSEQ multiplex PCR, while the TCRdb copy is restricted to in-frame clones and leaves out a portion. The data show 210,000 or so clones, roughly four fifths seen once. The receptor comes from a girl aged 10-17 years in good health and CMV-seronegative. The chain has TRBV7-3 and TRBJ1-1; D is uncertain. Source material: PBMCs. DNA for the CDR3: TGTGCCAGCAGCCAAGTACCAGGCACTGAAGCTTTCTTT. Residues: CASSQVPGTEAFF.